Shown below are 14 T cell receptor beta chains from a single sample sequenced in a study of T cell responses to AZD1222 COVID-19 vaccine. Only in-frame clones appear in the TCRdb table, and some are missing; sequencing was by immunoSEQ multiplex PCR. The sample includes approximately 150,000 clones, about 93% seen only once; the top ten take more than 3%. The sample consisted of peripheral blood, taken 28 days after the second AZD1222 dose. The receptors stem from an adult who received the AZD1222 COVID-19 vaccine.

In its sample, this clone was seen once. The chain carries TRBV27 and TRBJ1-3, with D maybe TRBD1 (6 bases). This CDR3 comprises 16 residues. Germline CDR1 is MNHEY and CDR2 is SMNVEV (reference sequence). Between the trimmed V and J ends, which lost 8 bases and 3 bases, there was a span of 20 bases. The CDR3 DNA follows: TGTGCCAGCGCCGCCTCCTACAGGGCCGGTGGAAACACCATATATTTT. Translating it yields CASAASYRAGGNTIYF.

V is TRBV5-1 and J is TRBJ1-1; D not certain. The CDR3 consists of 11 residues. The germline V gene encodes CDR1 SGHRS and CDR2 YFSETQ. V was pared by 3 bases and J by 1 base, with 1 base between. This CDR3 reads CASSSNTEAFF. CDR3 nucleotide sequence: TGCGCCAGCAGCTCGAACACTGAAGCTTTCTTT.

The chain combines TRBV6-5 with TRBJ1-4; TRBD1 aligns across 8 bases. CDR1 is MNHEY, CDR2 SVGAGI, per germline. The CDR3 totals 14 residues. Trimming removed 6 bases from V and 5 bases from J; junction bases left unmatched: 5. The CDR3: CASSHRDRNEKLFF. DNA for the CDR3: TGTGCCAGCAGCCACCGGGACAGGAATGAAAAACTGTTTTTT.

The chain recombines TRBV5-4 with TRBJ1-2; TRBD1 aligns across 7 bases. Trimming cost V 0 bases and J 7 bases; bases outside gene matches: 12. There are 16 residues in the CDR3. Germline assignment: CDR1 SGHNT and CDR2 YYREEE (reference sequence). CDR3 DNA sequence: TGTGCCAGCAGCTTGGATTCCTGGGACAGACCCTCTGGCTACACCTTC. Amino acids: CASSLDSWDRPSGYTF.

Here the CDR3 DNA reads TGTGCCATCGGGGACACCAACTATGGCTACACCTTC. Amino acids: CAIGDTNYGYTF. This chain links TRBV10-3 with TRBJ1-2; TRBD1 might be the D (6 bases). V shed 8 bases and J shed 2 bases, with 9 bases lying between them. Germline assignment: CDR1 ENHRY and CDR2 SYGVKD. This CDR3 spans 12 amino acids.

This clone was detected once. The V and J genes are TRBV6-5 and TRBJ1-1; no clear D. The germline gives CDR1 MNHEY, CDR2 SVGAGI. The V gene lost 5 bases and the J gene lost 0 bases, with 10 bases spanning the gap. This CDR3 region has 14 residues. CDR3 loop: CASSPGPLNTEAFF. CDR3 in DNA: TGTGCCAGCAGTCCAGGACCCCTGAACACTGAAGCTTTCTTT.

This chain uses TRBV21-1 with TRBJ2-3. TRBV21-1 is given as a pseudogene. CDR3 length: 15 amino acids. CDR3 coding DNA: TGTGCCAGCAGCAAAGCGGGGGGCGCAAAGGATACGCAGTATTTT. As protein: CASSKAGGAKDTQYF.

The CDR3 protein is CASSAGLAPNNEQFF. CDR3 DNA: TGCGCCAGCAGCGCGGGACTAGCGCCTAACAATGAGCAGTTCTTC. This rearrangement joins TRBV5-1 to TRBJ2-1; 10 bases agree with TRBD2. The CDR3 totals 15 residues. J gave up 5 bases and V 4 bases, and 6 bases lay outside the gene matches. The V gene's germline CDR1 is SGHRS and CDR2 YFSETQ.

V gene TRBV5-1 combines with J gene TRBJ2-5; TRBD1 agrees at 9 bases. This CDR3 has 14 residues. The germline CDR1 and CDR2 sequences are SGHRS and YFSETQ. V trimming: 5 bases; J trimming: 6 bases; junction bases outside the gene matches: 8. Here the CDR3 DNA reads TGCGCCAGCAGTCTCCCGGGACAGGGACAGACCCAGTACTTC. It encodes CASSLPGQGQTQYF.

The chain combines TRBV9 with TRBJ1-3; no firm D call. CDR1 and CDR2 from the germline V gene are SGDLS and YYNGEE. The V end lost 0 bases, the J end lost 0 bases, and 10 bases lay between the germline ends. There are 16 residues in the CDR3. CDR3 loop: CASSVGVPGSGNTIYF. The DNA of the CDR3 is TGTGCCAGCAGCGTAGGCGTCCCGGGCTCTGGAAACACCATATATTTT.

The chain carries TRBV5-1 and TRBJ2-6; D uncertain. The CDR3 covers 14 residues. V was cut by 4 bases and J by 0 bases, with 5 bases left in between. The germline gives CDR1 SGHRS, CDR2 YFSETQ. The CDR3 protein is CASSAFSGANVLTF. CDR3 bases: TGCGCCAGCAGCGCTTTCTCTGGGGCCAACGTCCTGACTTTC.

The V gene is TRBV12-3 or TRBV12-4, the J gene TRBJ2-1; D call uncertain. This CDR3 spans 12 amino acids. Trimming left V 8 bases short and J 0 bases short, with 5 bases between. As DNA, the CDR3 is TGTGCCAGCGGGGTCTCCTACAATGAGCAGTTCTTC. It encodes CASGVSYNEQFF.

V usage is TRBV6-5 and J usage is TRBJ2-3; D may be TRBD1 or TRBD2 (6 bases each). Germline loops: CDR1 MNHEY, CDR2 SVGAGI. The CDR3 sequence is 13 residues long. Trimming removed 10 bases at V and 2 bases at J, with 13 bases between. Here the CDR3 reads CATRGTNTDTQYF. DNA of the CDR3: TGTGCCACCCGGGGGACAAACACAGATACGCAGTATTTT.

V and J are TRBV29-1 and TRBJ1-2, with TRBD1 matching 8 bases. The germline gives CDR1 SQVTM, CDR2 ANQGSEA. Trimming took 7 bases from V and 3 from J; bases not matched to a gene: 7. The CDR3 is made up of 13 amino acids. The CDR3 nucleotides read TGCAGCGCCGACAGGGGTGCGGACTATGGCTACACCTTC. It translates to CSADRGADYGYTF.